The entry below describes one T cell receptor beta chain. Antigen: not known. The V gene lost 6 bases and the J gene lost 7 bases, with 19 bases spanning the gap. Per germline, CDR1 WNHNN and CDR2 SYGVQD (reference sequence). The CDR3 length is 14 residues. Sequenced by immunoSEQ multiplex PCR; TCRdb stores in-frame clones only, minus some. The repertoire holds about 770,000 clones, with 55% to 75% as singletons. This specimen comes from a study of shared clonotypes between healthy human individuals. Findings and limits, study-wide: Several donors had 4% to 5% of their naive CD4 clonotypes in common.

The gene calls are TRBV10-1 and TRBJ2-7; no clear D gene. The receptor was isolated from a woman in her twenties or thirties in good health. The source material was memory CD4+ T cells sorted from blood. As to subset: CD45RA-negative fraction. The CDR3 DNA reads as TGCGCCAGCAGCCCCGATAAAACCCGTCCGGAGCAGTACTTC. This encodes CASSPDKTRPEQYF.